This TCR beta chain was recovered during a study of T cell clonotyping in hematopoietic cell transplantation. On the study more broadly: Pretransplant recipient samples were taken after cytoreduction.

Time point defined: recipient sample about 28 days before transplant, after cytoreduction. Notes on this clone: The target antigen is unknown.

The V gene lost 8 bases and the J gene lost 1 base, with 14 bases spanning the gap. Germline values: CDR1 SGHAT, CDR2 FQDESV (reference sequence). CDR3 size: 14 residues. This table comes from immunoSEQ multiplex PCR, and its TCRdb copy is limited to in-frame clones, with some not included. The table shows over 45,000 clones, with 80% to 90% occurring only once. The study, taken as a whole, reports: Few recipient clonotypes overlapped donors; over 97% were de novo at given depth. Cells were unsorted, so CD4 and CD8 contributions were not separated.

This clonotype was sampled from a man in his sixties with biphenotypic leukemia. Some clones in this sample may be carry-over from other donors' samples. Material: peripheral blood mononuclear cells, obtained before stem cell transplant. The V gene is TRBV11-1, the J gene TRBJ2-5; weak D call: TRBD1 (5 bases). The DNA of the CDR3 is TGTGCCAGCTCTGAGACAGCGAGCCAAGAGACCCAGTACTTC. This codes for CASSETASQETQYF.